Presented here are 19 T cell receptor beta chains from one specimen sequenced in a study of regulatory T cells in long-lasting Graves disease. Regarding time point: newly diagnosed GD, antithyroid drugs for less than 3 months. The TCR library was made from RNA extracted from PBMCs. Arm-PCR of CDR3 regions with iRepertoire HTBI primers generated TCR beta libraries. A single record per CDR3 protein comes from TCRdb applying MiXCR to the multiplex PCR reads. Among over 350,000 distinct CDR3 sequences listed, 12% to 15% were seen once. These same records also appear under a second study, on T cells in Graves' hyperthyroidism and ophthalmopathy.

Specimen: peripheral blood mononuclear cells (PBMCs), collected at new diagnosis, from a patient treated with antithyroid drugs. Receptors were obtained from a woman aged 50 to 60 with Graves disease.

At least ten counts were recorded for this clonotype. The chain combines TRBV7-8 with TRBJ2-3; D remains unclear. V lost 1 base, J lost 0 bases, and 11 bases lay in between. Germline CDR1 and CDR2: SGHVS and FQNEAQ. The CDR3 spans 16 residues. The CDR3: CASSLVRPSSTDTQYF. The CDR3 coding sequence is TGTGCCAGCAGCTTAGTTAGGCCTAGTAGCACAGATACGCAGTATTTT.

This clonotype was detected ten times or more. The genes are TRBV29-1 and TRBJ2-1; perhaps TRBD2 as D (6 bases). There are 13 residues in the CDR3. Germline CDR1 SQVTM, CDR2 ANQGSEA. The ends were cut back, 4 bases at V and 3 bases at J, with 10 bases in the middle. DNA for the CDR3: TGCAGCGTTGCGGACTACCTCTACAATGAGCAGTTCTTC. Its translation: CSVADYLYNEQFF.

A word on this clonotype: A clone one base away is much larger, so this may be a read error. The rearrangement joins TRBV28 to TRBJ1-1; perhaps TRBD1 as D (5 bases). Looked up from germline, CDR1 is MDHEN and CDR2 is SYDVKM. This CDR3 is built from 16 residues. In nucleotides, the CDR3 is TGTGCCAGCCGCATTACCACCTCCGGGGGGGGGTTGGAAGCTCTCTTT. Translation: CASRITTSGGGLEALF.

The chain has TRBV5-1 and TRBJ2-1; TRBD1 or TRBD2 may be the D gene (5 bases each). Trimming left V 1 base short and J 0 bases short, with 17 bases between. The germline gives CDR1 SGHRS, CDR2 YFSETQ. This CDR3 is built from 18 residues. Here the CDR3 reads CASSLSPGAVSSYNEQFF. The DNA of the CDR3 is TGCGCCAGCAGCTTGTCGCCCGGGGCAGTAAGCTCCTACAATGAGCAGTTCTTC.

The V call is TRBV6-4, the J call TRBJ2-3; D is possibly TRBD1 (6 bases). CDR1 MRHNA and CDR2 SNTAGT come from the germline V gene. Trimming left V 2 bases short and J 0 bases short, with 15 bases between. The CDR3 is 17 amino acids. Here the CDR3 reads CASSDTLRGSSTDTQYF. The DNA for the CDR3 is TGTGCCAGCAGTGACACCCTTAGGGGGTCTAGCACAGATACGCAGTATTTT.

This clonotype was found many times. This chain uses TRBV28 with TRBJ2-7, with 9 nucleotides matching TRBD1. Germline values: CDR1 MDHEN, CDR2 SYDVKM. V was pared by 4 bases and J by 0 bases, with 10 bases of the junction left unmatched. CDR3 length: 17 residues. The CDR3 reads CASSSPKGTGSSYEQYF. CDR3 bases: TGTGCCAGCAGTTCCCCCAAGGGGACAGGGAGCTCCTACGAGCAGTACTTC.

This clonotype was seen ten or more times. The chain is built from TRBV7-9 and TRBJ2-5; TRBD2 is a possible D gene (6 bases). V was cut by 3 bases and J by 1 base, with 9 bases left in between. The CDR3 has 14 amino acids. Germline-derived CDR1 and CDR2 are SEHNR and FQNEAQ (reference sequence). Written as DNA, the CDR3 is TGTGCCAGCAGCTTTAGCGGATCCCAAGAGACCCAGTACTTC. Translated: CASSFSGSQETQYF.

This clonotype occurred many times. The CDR3 here is CASSLRRTNNQPQHF. The CDR3, as DNA: TGTGCCAGCAGCTTGCGGCGGACTAACAATCAGCCCCAGCATTTT. This chain connects TRBV7-8 to TRBJ1-5; D gene unclear. Germline CDR1 reads SGHVS; CDR2 reads FQNEAQ. This CDR3 contains 15 residues. V was clipped by 3 bases and J by 3 bases, with 12 bases between them.

On this clonotype itself: With a much larger clone just one base away, this may be a read error. The chain carries TRBV18 and TRBJ1-2; TRBD1 is a possible D gene (5 bases). CDR1 KGHSH and CDR2 LQKENI come from the germline V gene. The length of the CDR3 is 15 residues. In nucleotides, the CDR3 is TGTGCCAGCTCACCACCCTCAAGGGGCGACTATGGCTGCACCTTC. This gives the protein CASSPPSRGDYGCTF.

This clonotype has only one observation. The chain recombines TRBV29-1 with TRBJ1-2; D ambiguous. The CDR3 spans 14 residues. V lost 3 bases and J 0 bases, leaving 11 bases between the germline ends. CDR1 is SQVTM and CDR2 is ANQGSEA in the germline V gene. CDR3 amino acids: CSVDYAGTNYGYTF. CDR3 in DNA: TGCAGCGTTGATTATGCAGGAACTAACTATGGCTACACCTTC.

This clonotype was counted at least ten times. V and J are TRBV6-2 or TRBV6-3 and TRBJ1-1, with D maybe TRBD1 (6 bases). From germline, CDR1 is MNHEY and CDR2 SVGEGT. The germline V and J ends were trimmed by 2 bases and 12 bases, with 16 bases remaining between them. The length of the CDR3 is 13 residues. The CDR3 region is CASSYAGGRVSFF. CDR3 DNA sequence: TGTGCCAGCAGTTACGCCGGGGGCAGGGTTTCTTTCTTT.

This clonotype was observed many times. The V gene is TRBV7-2, the J gene TRBJ2-5; TRBD2 aligns across 9 bases. The germline gives CDR1 SGHTA, CDR2 FQGNSA. Germline trimming cut 6 bases from V and 7 bases from J; bases unmatched to any gene: 6. The CDR3 has 13 amino acids. The CDR3 bases are TGTGCCAGCAGTTATAGCGGGAGAGGGACCCAGTACTTC. Protein: CASSYSGRGTQYF.

Many counts were recorded for this clonotype. The chain joins TRBV7-2 to TRBJ2-5; TRBD1 is a possible D gene (6 bases). The CDR3 spans 14 residues. The V end lost 2 bases, the J end lost 5 bases, and 12 bases lay between the germline ends. Looked up from germline, CDR1 is SGHTA and CDR2 is FQGNSA. CDR3 amino acids: CASSLQGLGETQYF. The DNA of the CDR3 is TGTGCCAGCAGCTTACAGGGGTTGGGGGAGACCCAGTACTTC.

This clonotype came up many times. The CDR3 loop is CASSSIREMKGGRSTDTQYF. The CDR3 region has the DNA TGTGCCAGCAGTTCCATTCGAGAGATGAAAGGGGGGCGAAGCACAGATACGCAGTATTTT. The chain combines TRBV12-3 or TRBV12-4 with TRBJ2-3, with D perhaps assigned TRBD1 or TRBD2 (6 bases each). This CDR3 comprises 20 residues. V was clipped by 4 bases and J by 0 bases, with 26 bases between them.

The gene calls are TRBV27 and TRBJ1-6; D call uncertain. V was pared by 4 bases and J by 0 bases, with 13 bases between. The CDR3 is 17 amino acids. Looked up from germline, CDR1 is MNHEY and CDR2 is SMNVEV (reference sequence). The DNA of the CDR3 is TGTGCCAGCAGTTCGCCAGTCCTCGGCTCCTATAATTCACCCCTCCACTTT. This translates into CASSSPVLGSYNSPLHF.

This clonotype has ten or more counts. The chain employs TRBV11-2 and TRBJ2-7; D is ambiguous. This CDR3 is 14 amino acids long. Trimming cost V 0 bases and J 2 bases, with 8 bases left between them. Germline lookup yields CDR1 SGHAT and CDR2 FQNNGV. The CDR3 DNA sequence: TGTGCCAGCAGCTTAGAACGATTGACCTACGAGCAGTACTTC. This encodes CASSLERLTYEQYF.

At least ten counts were recorded for this clonotype. The junction differs from germline at one of its ends, possibly a read error. The rearrangement links TRBV5-1 to TRBJ1-4, with 8 bases that match TRBD1. The CDR3 runs 17 residues. Germline V gives CDR1 SGHRS, CDR2 YFSETQ. CDR3 sequence: CASSTRGPVATNEKLFF. CDR3 bases: TGTGCCAGCAGCACCAGGGGGCCGGTAGCAACTAATGAAAAACTGTTTTTT.

Points on this clonotype: A much larger clone differs by one base, so this may be a read error. The rearrangement joins TRBV7-3 to TRBJ2-7; TRBD1 matches 8 bases. From germline, CDR1 is SGHTA and CDR2 FQGTGA. The CDR3 sequence is 14 residues long. CDR3 DNA sequence: TGTGCCAGCAAAAAGACAGGGGCCTCCTACGAGCAGCACTTC. Amino acids: CASKKTGASYEQHF.

This clonotype was counted ten times or more. The rearrangement uses TRBV18 and TRBJ1-1, with a tentative D call TRBD1 (6 bases). The CDR3 consists of 15 residues. V dropped 0 bases and J dropped 1 base, with 9 bases sitting between them. The germline V gene has CDR1 KGHSH and CDR2 LQKENI. CDR3 region: CASSPPSGENTEAFF. The DNA of the CDR3 is TGTGCCAGCTCACCACCGTCAGGGGAGAACACTGAAGCTTTCTTT.